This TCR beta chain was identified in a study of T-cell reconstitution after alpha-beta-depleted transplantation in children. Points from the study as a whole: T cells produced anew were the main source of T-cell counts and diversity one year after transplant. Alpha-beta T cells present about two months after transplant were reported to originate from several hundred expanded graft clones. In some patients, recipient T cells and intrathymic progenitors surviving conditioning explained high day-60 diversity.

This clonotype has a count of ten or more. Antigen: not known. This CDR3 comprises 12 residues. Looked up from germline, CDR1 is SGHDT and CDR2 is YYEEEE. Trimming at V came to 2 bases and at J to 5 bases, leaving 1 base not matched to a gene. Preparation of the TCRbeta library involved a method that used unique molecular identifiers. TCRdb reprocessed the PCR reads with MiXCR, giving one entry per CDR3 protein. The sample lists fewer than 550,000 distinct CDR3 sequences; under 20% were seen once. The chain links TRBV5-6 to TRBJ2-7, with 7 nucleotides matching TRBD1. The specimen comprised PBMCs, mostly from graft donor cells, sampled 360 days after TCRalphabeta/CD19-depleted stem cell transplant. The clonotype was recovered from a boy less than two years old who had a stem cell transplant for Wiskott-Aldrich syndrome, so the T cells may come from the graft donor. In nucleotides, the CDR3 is TGTGCCAGCAGCTTCGACAGGGACGAGCAGTACTTC. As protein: CASSFDRDEQYF.